This T cell receptor (beta chain) was observed in a study of blood T cell repertoires in COVID-19. The wider study: COVID-19 samples, acute and convalescent, were from the United States, Italy and Spain.

The CDR3 is 13 residues long. Germline V gives CDR1 SNHLY, CDR2 FYNNEI. J was trimmed by 1 base and V by 9 bases; bases with no gene match: 2. Per the study methods: Researchers report that nucleated cell counts were estimated from reference gene primer amplification. Repertoires were generated with immunoSEQ multiplex PCR, while TCRdb's copy carries only in-frame clones and drops some. The V and J calls and clone size come from that table; D and trimming were worked out from the DNA. Of more than 110,000 clones listed, 70% to 85% are singletons. This clone was seen a few times. Source material: peripheral blood. V is TRBV2 and J is TRBJ1-5; TRBD1 aligns across 8 bases. The receptor was derived from a man in his 60s with acute or convalescent COVID-19. The CDR3 region is CASRQGSNQPQHF. CDR3 sequence (DNA): TGTGCCAGTCGACAGGGGAGCAATCAGCCCCAGCATTTT.